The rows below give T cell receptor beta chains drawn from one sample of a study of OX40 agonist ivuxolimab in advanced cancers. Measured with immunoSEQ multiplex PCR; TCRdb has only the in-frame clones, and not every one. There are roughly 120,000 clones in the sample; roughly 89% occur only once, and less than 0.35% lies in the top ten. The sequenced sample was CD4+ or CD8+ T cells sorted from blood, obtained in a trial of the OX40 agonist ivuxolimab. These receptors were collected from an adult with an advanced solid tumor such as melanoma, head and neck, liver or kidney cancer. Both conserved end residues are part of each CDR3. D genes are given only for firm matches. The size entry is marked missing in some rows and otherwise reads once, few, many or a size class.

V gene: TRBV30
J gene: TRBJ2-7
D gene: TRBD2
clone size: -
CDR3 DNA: TGTGCCTGGAGTCTACCGGGACTAGAATCGGGATACGAGCAGTACTTC
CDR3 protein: CAWSLPGLESGYEQYF

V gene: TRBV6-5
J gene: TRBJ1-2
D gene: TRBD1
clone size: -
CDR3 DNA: TGTGCCAGCAGTCCACCCTCGGACAGGGACTATGGCTACACCTTC
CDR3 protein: CASSPPSDRDYGYTF

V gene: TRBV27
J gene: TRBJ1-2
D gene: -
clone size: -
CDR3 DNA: TGTGCCAGCAGTAACTATAACTATGGCTACACCTTC
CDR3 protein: CASSNYNYGYTF

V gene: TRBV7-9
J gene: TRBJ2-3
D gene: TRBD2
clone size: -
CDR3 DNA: TGTGCCAGCAGCCTCGGGGCGGGGGGTTTTAACACAGATACGCAGTATTTT
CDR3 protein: CASSLGAGGFNTDTQYF

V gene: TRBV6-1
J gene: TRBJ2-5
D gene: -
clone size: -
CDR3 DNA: TGTGCCAGCGGACAAGAGACCCAGTACTTC
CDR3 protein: CASGQETQYF

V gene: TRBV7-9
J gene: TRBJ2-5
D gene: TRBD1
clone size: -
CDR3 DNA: TGTGCCAGCAGCTTGTTGGGACCTACAGGGGGAAAAGAGACCCAGTACTTC
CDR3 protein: CASSLLGPTGGKETQYF

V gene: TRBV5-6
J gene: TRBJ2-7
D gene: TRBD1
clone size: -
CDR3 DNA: TGTGCCAGCAGCTCCGGGACAGGGATCTACGAGCAGTACTTC
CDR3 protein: CASSSGTGIYEQYF

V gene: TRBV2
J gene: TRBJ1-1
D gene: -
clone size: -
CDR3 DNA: TGTGCCAGCGCTCGTGGGAGGGCCCTCACTGAAGCTTTCTTT
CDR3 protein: CASARGRALTEAFF

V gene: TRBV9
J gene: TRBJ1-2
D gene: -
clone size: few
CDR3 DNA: TGTGCCAGCAGCGTAGGGTTGGGTAGTACAAGAGGCTACACCTTC
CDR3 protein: CASSVGLGSTRGYTF

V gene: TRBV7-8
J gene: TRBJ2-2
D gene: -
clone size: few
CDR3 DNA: TGTGCCAGCCGGACGGGGGTCCTGACCGGGGAGCTGTTTTTT
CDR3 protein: CASRTGVLTGELFF

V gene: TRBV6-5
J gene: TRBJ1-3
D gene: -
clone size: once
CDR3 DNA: TGTGCCAGCAGGGACCAAGACTCTGGAAACACCATATATTTT
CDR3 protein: CASRDQDSGNTIYF

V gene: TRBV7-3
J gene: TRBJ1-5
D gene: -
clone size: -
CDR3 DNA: TGTGCCAGCAGCTTTGCTCCTGGGGGACAGCCCCAGCATTTT
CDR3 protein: CASSFAPGGQPQHF

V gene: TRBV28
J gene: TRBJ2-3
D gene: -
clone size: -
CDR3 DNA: TGTGCCAGCAGGCCAAGGGGCACAGATACGCAGTATTTT
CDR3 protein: CASRPRGTDTQYF

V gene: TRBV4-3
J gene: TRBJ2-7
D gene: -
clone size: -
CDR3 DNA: TGCGCCAGCAGCGCCGGACTACCCTACGAGCAGTACTTC
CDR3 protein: CASSAGLPYEQYF

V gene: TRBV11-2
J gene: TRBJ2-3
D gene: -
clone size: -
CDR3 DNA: TGTGCCAGCAGCTTAGATAGTACGGATACGCAGTATTTT
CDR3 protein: CASSLDSTDTQYF

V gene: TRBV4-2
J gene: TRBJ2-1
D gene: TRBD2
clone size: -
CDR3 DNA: TGTGCCAGCAGCCAAATGGTAGGGACTAGCGGGAGAAGGGACTACAATGAGCAGTTCTTC
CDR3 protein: CASSQMVGTSGRRDYNEQFF

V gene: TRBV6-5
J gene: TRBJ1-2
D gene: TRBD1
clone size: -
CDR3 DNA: TGTGCCAGCAGGCCTCCGGGACAGTATGGCTACACCTTC
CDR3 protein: CASRPPGQYGYTF

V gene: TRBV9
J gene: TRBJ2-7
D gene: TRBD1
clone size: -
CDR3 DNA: TGTGCCAGCAGCGGAGACAGGGGGTACCACGAGCAGTACTTC
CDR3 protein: CASSGDRGYHEQYF

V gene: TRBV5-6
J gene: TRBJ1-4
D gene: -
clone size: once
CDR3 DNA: TGTGCCAGCAGCTTGGGGCAGTTCGGAAAACTGTTTTTT
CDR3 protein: CASSLGQFGKLFF

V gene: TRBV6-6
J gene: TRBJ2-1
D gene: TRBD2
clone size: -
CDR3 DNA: TGTGCCAGCAGTTCTGGGACTAGCGGGAGGGCGGATGAGCAGTTCTTC
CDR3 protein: CASSSGTSGRADEQFF

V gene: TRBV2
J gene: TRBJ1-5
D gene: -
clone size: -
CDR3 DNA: TGTGCCAGCGGGGCGGATTATCAGCCCCAGCATTTT
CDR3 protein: CASGADYQPQHF

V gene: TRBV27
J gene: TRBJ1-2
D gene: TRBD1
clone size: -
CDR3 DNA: TGTGCCAGCGGACAGGGAACCTATGGCTACACCTTC
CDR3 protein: CASGQGTYGYTF

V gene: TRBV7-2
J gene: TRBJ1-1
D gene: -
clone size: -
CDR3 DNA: TGTGCCAGCAGCCCAGGGACTTTGAACACTGAAGCTTTCTTT
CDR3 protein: CASSPGTLNTEAFF

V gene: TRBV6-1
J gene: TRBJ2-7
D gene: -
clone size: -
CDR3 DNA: TGTGCCAGCAGTGAAGCAGTGGAACAGGGAATCTCCTACGAGCAGTACTTC
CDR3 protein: CASSEAVEQGISYEQYF